Listed below are T cell receptor beta chains from one sample, sequenced in a study of Graves' ophthalmopathy and Graves' hyperthyroidism. In TCRdb, the multiplex PCR reads were re-called with MiXCR into one record per CDR3 protein. Here the sample spans 900,000 to 1,200,000 distinct CDR3 sequences, roughly two fifths being singletons. The specimen sequenced was peripheral blood or thyroid tissue (not recorded which). The receptors here all came from an adult man with Graves' hyperthyroidism. Each CDR3 is given with its conserved first and last residue. A D gene is named only where the DNA matches it firmly. The size entry is marked missing in some rows and otherwise reads once, few, many or a size class.

>TRBJ2-3|NA|TRBV2|NA
TGTGCCAGCAGTGAGGACAACACAGATACGCAGTATTTT
CASSEDNTDTQYF
>TRBJ2-5|NA|TRBV24-1|many
TGTGCCACCAGTGATGGGACGGATTATCAAGAGACCCAGTACTTC
CATSDGTDYQETQYF
>TRBJ2-2|TRBD1|TRBV10-1|NA
TGCGCCAGCAGAGGACAGGGACCTACCGGGGAGCTGTTTTTT
CASRGQGPTGELFF
>TRBJ2-7|TRBD1|TRBV4-1|few
TGCGCCAGCAGGGAAGAGGGACAGGGGGTTTACGAGCAGTACTTC
CASREEGQGVYEQYF
>TRBJ1-2|NA|TRBV12-3/TRBV12-4|NA
TGTGCCAGCATGTCAGGGTCGGGCTATGGCTACACCTTC
CASMSGSGYGYTF
>TRBJ2-7|NA|TRBV13|many
TGTGCCAGCAGTCAGGGGGGCACCCTCTACGAGCAGTACTTC
CASSQGGTLYEQYF
>TRBJ1-2|TRBD1|TRBV12-3/TRBV12-4|few
TGTGCCAGCAGTTTGACTTGGACAGGGGGAAACTATGGCTACACCTTC
CASSLTWTGGNYGYTF
>TRBJ2-7|NA|TRBV10-3|NA
TGTGCCAGCAGTAAGTCAGGGAATTACGAGCAGTACTTC
CASSKSGNYEQYF
>TRBJ2-7|NA|TRBV20-1|many
TGCAGTGCTAGGATAGCCTTAACTTCCTACGAGCAGTACTTC
CSARIALTSYEQYF
>TRBJ1-5|TRBD1|TRBV29-1|NA
TGCAGCGTTGGGACAGGGGGACAGCCCCAGCATTTT
CSVGTGGQPQHF